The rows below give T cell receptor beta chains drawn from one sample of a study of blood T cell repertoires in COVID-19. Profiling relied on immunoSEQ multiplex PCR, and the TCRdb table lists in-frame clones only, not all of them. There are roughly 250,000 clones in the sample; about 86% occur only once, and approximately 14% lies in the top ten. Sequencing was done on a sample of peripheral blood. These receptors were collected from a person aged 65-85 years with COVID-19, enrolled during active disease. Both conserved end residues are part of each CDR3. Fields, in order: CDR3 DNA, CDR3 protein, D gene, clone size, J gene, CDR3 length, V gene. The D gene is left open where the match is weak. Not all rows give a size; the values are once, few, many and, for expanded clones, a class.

CDR3 DNA: TGTGCCACAATCCCGGACAGGGGATCTGGGACTGAAGCTTTCTTT
CDR3 protein: CATIPDRGSGTEAFF
D gene: TRBD1
clone size: .
J gene: TRBJ1-1
CDR3 length: 15
V gene: TRBV10-3

CDR3 DNA: TGTGCCAGCAGCGATAGGGGGGGGGCTAGACCCACCGGGGAGCTGTTTTTT
CDR3 protein: CASSDRGGARPTGELFF
D gene: .
clone size: many
J gene: TRBJ2-2
CDR3 length: 17
V gene: TRBV11-2

CDR3 DNA: TGTGCCAGCAGTCCCCCACGGACAGGGATAAATGAAAAACTGTTTTTT
CDR3 protein: CASSPPRTGINEKLFF
D gene: TRBD1
clone size: .
J gene: TRBJ1-4
CDR3 length: 16
V gene: TRBV28

CDR3 DNA: TGTGCCAGCAGCCTAGGGGCTTTTACCAATGAGCAGTTCTTC
CDR3 protein: CASSLGAFTNEQFF
D gene: .
clone size: few
J gene: TRBJ2-1
CDR3 length: 14
V gene: TRBV7-3

CDR3 DNA: TGTGCCAGCAGCCCCCGGACTAGCGGGATTGAGCAGTTCTTC
CDR3 protein: CASSPRTSGIEQFF
D gene: TRBD2
clone size: few
J gene: TRBJ2-1
CDR3 length: 14
V gene: TRBV14

CDR3 DNA: TGTGCCAGCAGTGGGCAGGGGGGTTTAAGCAATCAGCCCCAGCATTTT
CDR3 protein: CASSGQGGLSNQPQHF
D gene: TRBD1
clone size: few
J gene: TRBJ1-5
CDR3 length: 16
V gene: TRBV2

CDR3 DNA: TGTGCCTGGATCCCCCTCCGGGACAGGGGGCGTACCCCTGGTACCGGGGAGCTGTTTTTT
CDR3 protein: CAWIPLRDRGRTPGTGELFF
D gene: TRBD1
clone size: .
J gene: TRBJ2-2
CDR3 length: 20
V gene: TRBV30

CDR3 DNA: TGTGCCACGGGTAGGAGGGACACCGGGGAGCTGTTTTTT
CDR3 protein: CATGRRDTGELFF
D gene: .
clone size: .
J gene: TRBJ2-2
CDR3 length: 13
V gene: TRBV24-1

CDR3 DNA: TGTGCCTGGAGTAAGAGGACAGGGATGAACACTGAAGCTTTCTTT
CDR3 protein: CAWSKRTGMNTEAFF
D gene: TRBD1
clone size: .
J gene: TRBJ1-1
CDR3 length: 15
V gene: TRBV30

CDR3 DNA: TGTGCCAGCAGCCAACAGACAGGTTCAGGCGAGACCCAGTACTTC
CDR3 protein: CASSQQTGSGETQYF
D gene: .
clone size: .
J gene: TRBJ2-5
CDR3 length: 15
V gene: TRBV3-1/TRBV3-2

CDR3 DNA: TGTGCCAGTAGGCCCCAACTAGCGGGATTCACAGATACGCAGTATTTT
CDR3 protein: CASRPQLAGFTDTQYF
D gene: TRBD2
clone size: .
J gene: TRBJ2-3
CDR3 length: 16
V gene: TRBV19

CDR3 DNA: TGTGCCAGCAGCCTGTCAGGGATCTCCTACGAGCAGTACTTC
CDR3 protein: CASSLSGISYEQYF
D gene: .
clone size: .
J gene: TRBJ2-7
CDR3 length: 14
V gene: TRBV5-6

CDR3 DNA: TGTGCCAGCAGTTTCGGTTCCGATGGCTACACCTTC
CDR3 protein: CASSFGSDGYTF
D gene: .
clone size: .
J gene: TRBJ1-2
CDR3 length: 12
V gene: TRBV12-3/TRBV12-4

CDR3 DNA: TGTGCCAGCAGGAGGGCGCCGGCGATCAATCAGCCCCAGCATTTT
CDR3 protein: CASRRAPAINQPQHF
D gene: .
clone size: once
J gene: TRBJ1-5
CDR3 length: 15
V gene: TRBV6-5

CDR3 DNA: TGTGCCAGCAGCCAAAGGGACAGGCGCGAGCAGTACTTC
CDR3 protein: CASSQRDRREQYF
D gene: TRBD1
clone size: .
J gene: TRBJ2-7
CDR3 length: 13
V gene: TRBV7-8

CDR3 DNA: TGCGCCAGCAGCCAAGGGCAGGGGAATCAGCCCCAGCATTTT
CDR3 protein: CASSQGQGNQPQHF
D gene: .
clone size: .
J gene: TRBJ1-5
CDR3 length: 14
V gene: TRBV4-1

CDR3 DNA: TGTGCCAGCTCACCTCTAGCGGGTTCCCAGACAGATACGCAGTATTTT
CDR3 protein: CASSPLAGSQTDTQYF
D gene: TRBD2
clone size: .
J gene: TRBJ2-3
CDR3 length: 16
V gene: TRBV18

CDR3 DNA: TGTGCCAGCAGCACGTCTGACAGGGTCGGGGAGCTGTTTTTT
CDR3 protein: CASSTSDRVGELFF
D gene: TRBD1
clone size: few
J gene: TRBJ2-2
CDR3 length: 14
V gene: TRBV9

CDR3 DNA: TGTGCCAGCAGTGAAGCCGGGACTAGCGGCTACGAGCAGTACTTC
CDR3 protein: CASSEAGTSGYEQYF
D gene: TRBD2
clone size: .
J gene: TRBJ2-7
CDR3 length: 15
V gene: TRBV6-1

CDR3 DNA: TGTGCCAGCAGCTTGGGGACAGGGGTTACAGATACGCAGTATTTT
CDR3 protein: CASSLGTGVTDTQYF
D gene: TRBD1
clone size: few
J gene: TRBJ2-3
CDR3 length: 15
V gene: TRBV5-5

CDR3 DNA: TGTGCCAGCGCCAATCCCGGTGGGACTTCCTATGGCTACACCTTC
CDR3 protein: CASANPGGTSYGYTF
D gene: .
clone size: .
J gene: TRBJ1-2
CDR3 length: 15
V gene: TRBV19

CDR3 DNA: TGTGCCAGCAGTGAGTGGCAGGGCGCTTTCTTT
CDR3 protein: CASSEWQGAFF
D gene: .
clone size: once
J gene: TRBJ1-1
CDR3 length: 11
V gene: TRBV6-1

CDR3 DNA: TGTGCCAGCTGGCGAACAGTTAATGAAAAACTGTTTTTT
CDR3 protein: CASWRTVNEKLFF
D gene: .
clone size: few
J gene: TRBJ1-4
CDR3 length: 13
V gene: TRBV28

CDR3 DNA: TGTGCCACCAACGACCCTCGGACATCCTCAGTGGATACGCAGTATTTT
CDR3 protein: CATNDPRTSSVDTQYF
D gene: .
clone size: few
J gene: TRBJ2-3
CDR3 length: 16
V gene: TRBV19

CDR3 DNA: TGTGCCAGCAGCACCTGGGTGGGGCAGGGCGGCTACAATGAGCAGTTCTTC
CDR3 protein: CASSTWVGQGGYNEQFF
D gene: .
clone size: .
J gene: TRBJ2-1
CDR3 length: 17
V gene: TRBV7-9

CDR3 DNA: TGTGCCAGCACTAGCGGGAGGGTGGGGACGCAGTATTTT
CDR3 protein: CASTSGRVGTQYF
D gene: TRBD2
clone size: few
J gene: TRBJ2-3
CDR3 length: 13
V gene: TRBV28

CDR3 DNA: TGTGCCAGTAACCATCCGGGTTGGAACACTGAAGCTTTCTTT
CDR3 protein: CASNHPGWNTEAFF
D gene: .
clone size: .
J gene: TRBJ1-1
CDR3 length: 14
V gene: TRBV19

CDR3 DNA: TGTGCCAGCAGGGGACAGGGCGTTAGCAATCAGCCCCAGCATTTT
CDR3 protein: CASRGQGVSNQPQHF
D gene: TRBD1
clone size: .
J gene: TRBJ1-5
CDR3 length: 15
V gene: TRBV6-6

CDR3 DNA: TGTGCCACCAGTGAGTTCGGGGGTGCTGAAGCTTTCTTT
CDR3 protein: CATSEFGGAEAFF
D gene: .
clone size: .
J gene: TRBJ1-1
CDR3 length: 13
V gene: TRBV24-1

CDR3 DNA: TGTGCCAGCAGTTTCAAGGGGGCCAGCAATCAGCCCCAGCATTTT
CDR3 protein: CASSFKGASNQPQHF
D gene: TRBD1
clone size: .
J gene: TRBJ1-5
CDR3 length: 15
V gene: TRBV27

CDR3 DNA: TGCAGCGTTTTCATGCGGACAGAACTTGGGAGCTCCTACGAGCAGTACTTC
CDR3 protein: CSVFMRTELGSSYEQYF
D gene: .
clone size: .
J gene: TRBJ2-7
CDR3 length: 17
V gene: TRBV29-1

CDR3 DNA: TGTGCCAGCAGTACACTGGCGACGGGGAACACTGAAGCTTTCTTT
CDR3 protein: CASSTLATGNTEAFF
D gene: .
clone size: once
J gene: TRBJ1-1
CDR3 length: 15
V gene: TRBV6-5

CDR3 DNA: TGCGCCAGCAGGCAAAACGGACAGGGAAGAAAGCCCCAGCATTTT
CDR3 protein: CASRQNGQGRKPQHF
D gene: TRBD1
clone size: .
J gene: TRBJ1-5
CDR3 length: 15
V gene: TRBV23-1

CDR3 DNA: TGTGCCAGCAGTTTGGTACAGAACAATGAGCAGTTCTTC
CDR3 protein: CASSLVQNNEQFF
D gene: .
clone size: .
J gene: TRBJ2-1
CDR3 length: 13
V gene: TRBV28

CDR3 DNA: TGCGCCAGCAGCGCGGGACAGGCAAACTATGGCTACACCTTC
CDR3 protein: CASSAGQANYGYTF
D gene: TRBD1
clone size: .
J gene: TRBJ1-2
CDR3 length: 14
V gene: TRBV5-1

CDR3 DNA: TGCGCCAGCAGCCGCGGAGGACTAGCGGGAGTCTACAATGAGCAGTTCTTC
CDR3 protein: CASSRGGLAGVYNEQFF
D gene: TRBD2
clone size: .
J gene: TRBJ2-1
CDR3 length: 17
V gene: TRBV4-1

CDR3 DNA: TGTGCCAGCAGCTTCGGACAGGGAGGGGCGACTAGTGAGCAGTTCTTC
CDR3 protein: CASSFGQGGATSEQFF
D gene: .
clone size: .
J gene: TRBJ2-1
CDR3 length: 16
V gene: TRBV11-1

CDR3 DNA: TGCGCCAGCAGCCAAGAGGCACAGGAGAGAACCAAAAACATTCAGTACTTC
CDR3 protein: CASSQEAQERTKNIQYF
D gene: .
clone size: .
J gene: TRBJ2-4
CDR3 length: 17
V gene: TRBV4-3

CDR3 DNA: TGTGCCAGCAGCTTGGCCCGGAGCGGGGACACAGATACGCAGTATTTT
CDR3 protein: CASSLARSGDTDTQYF
D gene: TRBD2
clone size: few
J gene: TRBJ2-3
CDR3 length: 16
V gene: TRBV5-4

CDR3 DNA: TGTGCCAGCCTCTCAGGGTTGGGGGGGACCGGGGAGCTGTTTTTT
CDR3 protein: CASLSGLGGTGELFF
D gene: TRBD2
clone size: .
J gene: TRBJ2-2
CDR3 length: 15
V gene: TRBV6-5

CDR3 DNA: TGTGCCAGCAGCTTGGCGGGGGGAAGAGCACTTAGGCCCCAGCATTTT
CDR3 protein: CASSLAGGRALRPQHF
D gene: .
clone size: few
J gene: TRBJ1-5
CDR3 length: 16
V gene: TRBV5-6

CDR3 DNA: TGTGCCAGCAGCCTCACAGGGTTCAGCAATCAGCCCCAGCATTTT
CDR3 protein: CASSLTGFSNQPQHF
D gene: .
clone size: .
J gene: TRBJ1-5
CDR3 length: 15
V gene: TRBV9

CDR3 DNA: TGTGCCAGCAGCCGCGCTGGCACAGATACGCAGTATTTT
CDR3 protein: CASSRAGTDTQYF
D gene: .
clone size: .
J gene: TRBJ2-3
CDR3 length: 13
V gene: TRBV12-3/TRBV12-4

CDR3 DNA: TGTGCCAGCAGCCCTCGGGGACAAATTTCAACTAATGAAAAACTGTTTTTT
CDR3 protein: CASSPRGQISTNEKLFF
D gene: .
clone size: .
J gene: TRBJ1-4
CDR3 length: 17
V gene: TRBV27

CDR3 DNA: TGCGCCAGCAGCCAAGACGTGGGAGGCTACCCAGATACGCAGTATTTT
CDR3 protein: CASSQDVGGYPDTQYF
D gene: .
clone size: few
J gene: TRBJ2-3
CDR3 length: 16
V gene: TRBV4-1

CDR3 DNA: TGCAGTGCTAGTGTTTATGTCCGGACAGGGCCTTCCAATGAGCAGTTCTTC
CDR3 protein: CSASVYVRTGPSNEQFF
D gene: TRBD1
clone size: .
J gene: TRBJ2-1
CDR3 length: 17
V gene: TRBV20-1

CDR3 DNA: TGTGCCAGCAGCTTAGCTTCGGCAGTCGGGGAGACCCAGTACTTC
CDR3 protein: CASSLASAVGETQYF
D gene: .
clone size: once
J gene: TRBJ2-5
CDR3 length: 15
V gene: TRBV7-9

CDR3 DNA: TGCGCCAGCAGCTTGGCCCTGGGGGGACAAGAGACCCAGTACTTC
CDR3 protein: CASSLALGGQETQYF
D gene: .
clone size: .
J gene: TRBJ2-5
CDR3 length: 15
V gene: TRBV5-1

CDR3 DNA: TGTGCCAGCAGCCGAGGGGCCGGGACAGTAACAGATACGCAGTATTTT
CDR3 protein: CASSRGAGTVTDTQYF
D gene: TRBD1
clone size: .
J gene: TRBJ2-3
CDR3 length: 16
V gene: TRBV5-8

CDR3 DNA: TGTGCCAGAAGCTTGGCCATAGGCGGACAGAATCAGCCCCAGCATTTT
CDR3 protein: CARSLAIGGQNQPQHF
D gene: .
clone size: few
J gene: TRBJ1-5
CDR3 length: 16
V gene: TRBV5-3

CDR3 DNA: TGCGCCAGCAGCTTGATGGGGACAGGGCTGGCTTTCTTT
CDR3 protein: CASSLMGTGLAFF
D gene: TRBD1
clone size: .
J gene: TRBJ1-1
CDR3 length: 13
V gene: TRBV5-1

CDR3 DNA: TGCAGTGCTAGTGGGGGAGTCATTTCCCAGCCCCAGCATTTT
CDR3 protein: CSASGGVISQPQHF
D gene: .
clone size: .
J gene: TRBJ1-5
CDR3 length: 14
V gene: TRBV20-1

CDR3 DNA: TGTGCCAGCAGTTACTCGATCGGGGACAGGGGGAATGAAAAACTGTTTTTT
CDR3 protein: CASSYSIGDRGNEKLFF
D gene: TRBD1
clone size: .
J gene: TRBJ1-4
CDR3 length: 17
V gene: TRBV6-2/TRBV6-3

CDR3 DNA: TGCAGTGTCCTCTATGGCTACACCTTC
CDR3 protein: CSVLYGYTF
D gene: .
clone size: .
J gene: TRBJ1-2
CDR3 length: 9
V gene: TRBV20-1

CDR3 DNA: TGTGCCAGCAGCGTAGTGGGGGAGGGGACCACTGAAGCTTTCTTT
CDR3 protein: CASSVVGEGTTEAFF
D gene: .
clone size: once
J gene: TRBJ1-1
CDR3 length: 15
V gene: TRBV9